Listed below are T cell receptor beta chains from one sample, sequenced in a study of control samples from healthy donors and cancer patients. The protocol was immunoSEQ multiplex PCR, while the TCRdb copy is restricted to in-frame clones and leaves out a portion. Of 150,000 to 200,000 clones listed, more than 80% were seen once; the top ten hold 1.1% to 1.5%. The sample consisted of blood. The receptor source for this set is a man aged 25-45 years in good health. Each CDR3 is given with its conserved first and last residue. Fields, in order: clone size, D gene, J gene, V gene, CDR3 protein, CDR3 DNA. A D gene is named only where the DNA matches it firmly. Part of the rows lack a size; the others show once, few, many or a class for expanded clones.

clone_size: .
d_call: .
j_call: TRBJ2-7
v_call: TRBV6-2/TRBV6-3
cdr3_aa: CASSYLYEQYF
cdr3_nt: TGTGCCAGCAGTTACTTGTATGAGCAGTACTTC

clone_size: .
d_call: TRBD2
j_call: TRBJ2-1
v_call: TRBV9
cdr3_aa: CASASERGSSYNEQFF
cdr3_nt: TGTGCCAGCGCCTCAGAGCGGGGTAGCTCCTACAATGAGCAGTTCTTC

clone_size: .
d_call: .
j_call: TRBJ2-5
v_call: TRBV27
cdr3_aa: CASSNASALQETQYF
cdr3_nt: TGTGCCAGCAGCAATGCCTCGGCATTGCAAGAGACCCAGTACTTC

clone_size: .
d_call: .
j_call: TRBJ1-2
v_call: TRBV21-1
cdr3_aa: CASSKGEGKDGYTF
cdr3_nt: TGTGCCAGCAGCAAAGGGGAAGGTAAGGATGGCTACACCTTC

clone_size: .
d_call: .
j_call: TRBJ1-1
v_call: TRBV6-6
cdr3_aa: CASTLTGKRTEAFF
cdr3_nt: TGTGCCAGCACTTTAACGGGTAAGCGGACTGAAGCTTTCTTT

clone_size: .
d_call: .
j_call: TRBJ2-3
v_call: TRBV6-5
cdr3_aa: CASSYSSPGDTQYF
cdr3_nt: TGTGCCAGCAGTTATTCTTCCCCGGGAGATACGCAGTATTTT

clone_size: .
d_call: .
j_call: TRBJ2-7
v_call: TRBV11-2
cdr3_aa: CASSLGVEQYF
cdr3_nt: TGTGCCAGCAGCTTAGGAGTGGAGCAGTACTTC

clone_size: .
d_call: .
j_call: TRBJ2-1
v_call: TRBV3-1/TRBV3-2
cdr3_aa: CASSHRWPLGNEQFF
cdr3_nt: TGTGCCAGCAGCCATAGATGGCCCCTGGGGAATGAGCAGTTCTTC

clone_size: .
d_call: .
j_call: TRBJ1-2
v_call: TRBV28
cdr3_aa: CASSSRGRGYTF
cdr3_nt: TGTGCCAGCAGTTCCAGGGGCCGGGGCTACACCTTC

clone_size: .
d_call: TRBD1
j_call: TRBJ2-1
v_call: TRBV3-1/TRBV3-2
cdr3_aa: CASSPPGTGLQGQFF
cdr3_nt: TGTGCCAGCAGCCCACCTGGGACAGGGTTACAGGGGCAGTTCTTC

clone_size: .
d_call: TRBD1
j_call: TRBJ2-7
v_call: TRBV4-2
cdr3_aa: CASSPGTGTYEQYF
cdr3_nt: TGTGCCAGCAGCCCCGGGACAGGGACCTACGAGCAGTACTTC

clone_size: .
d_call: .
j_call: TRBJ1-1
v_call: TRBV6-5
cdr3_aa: CASSPRVNTEAFF
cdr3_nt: TGTGCCAGCAGCCCGCGGGTGAACACTGAAGCTTTCTTT

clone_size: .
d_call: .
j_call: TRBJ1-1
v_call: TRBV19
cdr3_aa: CASSIDQGLTEAFF
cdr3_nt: TGTGCCAGTAGTATAGATCAGGGACTGACTGAAGCTTTCTTT

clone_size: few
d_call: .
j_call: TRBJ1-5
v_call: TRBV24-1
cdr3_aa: CATSEPSSNQPQHF
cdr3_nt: TGTGCCACCAGTGAACCGAGTAGCAATCAGCCCCAGCATTTT

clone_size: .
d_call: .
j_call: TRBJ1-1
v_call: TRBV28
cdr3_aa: CASTRLGGRAFF
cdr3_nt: TGTGCCAGCACCAGATTGGGGGGCCGGGCTTTCTTT

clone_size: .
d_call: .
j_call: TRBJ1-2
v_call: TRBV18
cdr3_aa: CASSPPGRRRYGYTF
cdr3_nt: TGTGCCAGCTCACCACCGGGCAGAAGAAGGTATGGCTACACCTTC

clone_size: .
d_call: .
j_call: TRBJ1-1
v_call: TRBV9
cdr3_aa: CASSAGLMNTEAFF
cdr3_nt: TGTGCCAGCAGCGCGGGACTCATGAACACTGAAGCTTTCTTT

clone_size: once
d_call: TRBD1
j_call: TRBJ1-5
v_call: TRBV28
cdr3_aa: CASRTRDRGRGDNQPQHF
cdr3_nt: TGTGCCAGCAGAACCCGGGACAGGGGGCGCGGTGACAATCAGCCCCAGCATTTT

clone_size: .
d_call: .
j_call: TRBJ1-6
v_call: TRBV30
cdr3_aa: CAWSDRQNSPLHF
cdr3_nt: TGTGCCTGGAGTGACCGACAGAATTCACCCCTCCACTTT

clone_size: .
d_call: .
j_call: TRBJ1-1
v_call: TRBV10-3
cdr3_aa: CAISSRGDPDTEAFF
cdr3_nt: TGTGCCATCAGTAGCCGCGGCGACCCTGACACTGAAGCTTTCTTT

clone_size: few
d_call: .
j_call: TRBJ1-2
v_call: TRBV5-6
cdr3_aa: CASSLGSLSEGYTF
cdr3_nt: TGTGCCAGCAGCTTGGGCAGTCTTTCAGAGGGCTACACCTTC

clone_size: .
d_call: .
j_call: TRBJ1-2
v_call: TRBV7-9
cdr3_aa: CASSFQGNYGYTF
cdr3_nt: TGTGCCAGCAGCTTTCAGGGAAACTATGGCTACACCTTC

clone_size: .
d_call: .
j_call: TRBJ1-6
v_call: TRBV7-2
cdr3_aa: CASSLGTRDSNSPLHF
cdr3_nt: TGTGCCAGCAGCTTAGGGACTAGGGACTCGAATTCACCCCTCCACTTT

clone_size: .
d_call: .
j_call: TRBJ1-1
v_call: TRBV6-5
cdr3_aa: CASSVGGVRAEAFF
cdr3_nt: TGTGCCAGCAGCGTTGGCGGGGTTCGGGCTGAAGCTTTCTTT

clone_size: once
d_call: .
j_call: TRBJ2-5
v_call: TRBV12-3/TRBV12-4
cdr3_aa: CASSSSREETQYF
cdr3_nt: TGTGCCAGCAGTTCCTCGCGGGAAGAGACCCAGTACTTC

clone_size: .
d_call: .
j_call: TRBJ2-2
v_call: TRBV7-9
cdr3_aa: CASSPEELFF
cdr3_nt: TGTGCCAGCAGCCCTGAGGAGCTGTTTTTT

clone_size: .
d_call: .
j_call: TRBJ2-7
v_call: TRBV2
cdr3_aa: CASSKSTGSSYEQYF
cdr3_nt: TGTGCCAGCAGTAAATCAACGGGTAGCTCCTACGAGCAGTACTTC

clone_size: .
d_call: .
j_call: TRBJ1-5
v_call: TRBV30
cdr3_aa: CAWSMTGTAQHF
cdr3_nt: TGTGCCTGGAGCATGACCGGGACGGCCCAGCATTTT

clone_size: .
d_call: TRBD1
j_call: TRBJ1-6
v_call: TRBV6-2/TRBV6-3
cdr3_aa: CASSYSGQALSPLHF
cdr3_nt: TGTGCCAGCAGTTACTCGGGACAGGCACTCTCACCCCTCCACTTT